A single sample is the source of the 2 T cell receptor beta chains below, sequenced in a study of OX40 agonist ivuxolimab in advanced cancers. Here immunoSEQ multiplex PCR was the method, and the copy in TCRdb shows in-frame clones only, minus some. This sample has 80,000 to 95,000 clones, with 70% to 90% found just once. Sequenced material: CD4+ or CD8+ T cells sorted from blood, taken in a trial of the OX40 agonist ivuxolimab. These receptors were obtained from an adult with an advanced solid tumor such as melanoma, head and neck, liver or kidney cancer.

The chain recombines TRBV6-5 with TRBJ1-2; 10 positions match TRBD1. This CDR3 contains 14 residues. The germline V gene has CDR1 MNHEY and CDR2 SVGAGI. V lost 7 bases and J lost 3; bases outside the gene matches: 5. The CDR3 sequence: CASTRDRGDYGYTF. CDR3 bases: TGTGCCAGCACCCGGGACAGGGGAGACTATGGCTACACCTTC.

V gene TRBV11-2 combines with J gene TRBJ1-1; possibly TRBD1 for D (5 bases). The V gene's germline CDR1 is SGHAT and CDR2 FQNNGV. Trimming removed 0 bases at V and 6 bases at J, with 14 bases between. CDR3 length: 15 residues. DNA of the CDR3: TGTGCCAGCAGCTTAGATCGAAGGGGCAGGGCTGAAGCTTTCTTT. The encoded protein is CASSLDRRGRAEAFF.